Here is one T cell receptor (beta chain) with its context. These data come from a study of blood T cell repertoires in COVID-19. Using immunoSEQ multiplex PCR, the repertoire was profiled, and TCRdb retains in-frame clones only, with some absent. Altogether fewer than 300,000 clones are present, 80% to 95% being singletons, with the ten largest covering about 2.5%. V was clipped by 0 bases and J by 6 bases, with 9 bases between them. The germline V gene encodes CDR1 GTSNPN and CDR2 SVGIG (reference sequence). This CDR3 has 14 amino acids. The chain combines TRBV30 with TRBJ1-6; possible D gene TRBD1, 6 bases. The TCR sequence derives from a person between 18 and 35 years old with COVID-19, enrolled during active disease. Sequencing was done on a sample of peripheral blood. The CDR3 nucleotides are TGTGCCTGGAGTGTATTACAGGGTAATTCACCCCTCCACTTT. Amino acid sequence: CAWSVLQGNSPLHF. The full variable domain, its missing parts supplied by reference TRBV30 and TRBJ1-6, is SQTIHQWPATLVQPVGSPLSLECTVEGTSNPNLYWYRQAAGRGLQLLFYSVGIGQISSEVPQNLSASRPQDRQFILSSKKLLLSDSGFYLCAWSVLQGNSPLHFGNGTRLTVT.